These 9 T cell receptor beta chains originate from one sample sequenced in a study of vaccination effects on CD4 cells after COVID-19. Profiling relied on immunoSEQ multiplex PCR, and the TCRdb table lists in-frame clones only, not all of them. In the table there are roughly 71,000 clones, roughly three quarters of which are singletons. Viral peptide pools were used in the ViraFEST assay to expand antigen-specific CD4+ T cells, and sequencing came afterward. Having been cultured for 9 to 11 days, the cells underwent CD4+ T cell isolation. Vaccination of participants consisted of two doses of either the BNT162b2 or mRNA-1273 vaccine. Antigens of these TCRs are unknown. The sample was CD4+ T cells from PBMCs cultured with HCoV-OC43 spike peptides, taken after COVID-19 vaccination. Documented subset: HCoV-OC43 spike overlapping peptide pool stimulation. The receptors were sampled from a human donor who received a COVID-19 vaccine.

This clone was picked up a small number of times. V is TRBV6-4 and J is TRBJ1-6, with D hard to call. The V end lost 8 bases, the J end lost 6 bases, and 8 bases lay between the germline ends. Germline V lookup: CDR1 MRHNA, CDR2 SNTAGT. This CDR3 is 12 amino acids long. CDR3 DNA sequence: TGTGCCAGCCGGGTGAGTAATTCACCCCTCCACTTT. Translated, it gives CASRVSNSPLHF.

In this sample, this clone turned up a few times. This chain joins TRBV5-5 and TRBJ1-1; D gene unclear. The length of the CDR3 is 13 residues. V lost 3 bases, J lost 2 bases, and 8 bases lay in between. Germline V gene lookup returns CDR1 SGHKS and CDR2 YYEKEE (reference sequence). The CDR3 DNA is TGTGCCAGCAGCTGGAATTCAAACACTGAAGCTTTCTTT. This sequence encodes CASSWNSNTEAFF.

This clone was seen once. This chain joins TRBV6-5 and TRBJ1-5, with a tentative D call TRBD1 (5 bases). Between the trimmed V and J ends, which lost 4 bases and 4 bases, there was a span of 8 bases. Germline V lookup: CDR1 MNHEY, CDR2 SVGAGI. CDR3 length: 13 residues. CDR3 nucleotides: TGTGCCAGCAGTTTCCAGGGAAATCAGCCCCAGCATTTT. It is translated as CASSFQGNQPQHF.

The chain is built from TRBV4-3 and TRBJ2-3; the D gene is possibly TRBD2 (5 bases). The length of the CDR3 is 15 residues. With 0 bases removed from V and 3 bases from J, the gap between germline ends came to 10 bases. Per germline, CDR1 LGHNA and CDR2 YSLEER. Here the CDR3 reads CASSQDLEGTDTQYF. The CDR3 DNA reads TGCGCCAGCAGCCAAGACTTAGAGGGTACAGATACGCAGTATTTT.

V gene TRBV3-1 (or the pseudogene TRBV3-2) combines with J gene TRBJ1-1, with D uncertain. Trimming took off 4 bases at V and 1 base at J, with 13 bases between the two ends. The germline V gene encodes CDR1 LGHDT and CDR2 YNNKEL (reference sequence). The CDR3 has 15 residues. For the CDR3, the DNA is TGTGCCAGCAGCCCGTCCGGCTCAAAGAACACTGAAGCTTTCTTT. Protein sequence: CASSPSGSKNTEAFF.

J is TRBJ1-5 and V is TRBV20-1, with D perhaps matching TRBD1 (5 bases). The V gene lost 3 bases and the J gene lost 1 base, with 13 bases spanning the gap. The CDR3 loop spans 15 amino acids. Germline lookup yields CDR1 DFQATT and CDR2 SNEGSKA (reference sequence). The CDR3 loop is CSASSRGLSNQPQHF. CDR3 sequence (DNA): TGCAGTGCTAGTTCGCGGGGACTCAGCAATCAGCCCCAGCATTTT.

The rearrangement joins TRBV29-1 to TRBJ1-2; D uncertain. Per the germline V gene, CDR1 is SQVTM and CDR2 is ANQGSEA. Trimming pared 1 base from V and 5 bases from J, leaving 17 bases between. This CDR3 has 15 residues. The CDR3 DNA sequence: TGCAGCGTTGAAGCCCGGGCAGGAGAGTCTTATGGCTACACCTTC. It codes for CSVEARAGESYGYTF.

The chain joins TRBV2 to TRBJ2-3, with 8 bases aligning to TRBD2. The CDR3 spans 17 residues. Germline CDR1 is SNHLY and CDR2 is FYNNEI. The J segment lost 2 bases and the V segment lost 5 bases, leaving 12 bases of the junction unmatched. CDR3 in amino acids: CASSQGVAGSNTDTQYF. In nucleotides, the CDR3 is TGTGCCAGCAGTCAAGGGGTAGCGGGGTCGAACACAGATACGCAGTATTTT.

The chain employs TRBV18 and TRBJ1-1; D may be TRBD1 (6 bases). V lost 5 bases to trimming and J lost 7 bases, with 17 bases between them. Germline V lookup: CDR1 KGHSH, CDR2 LQKENI. This CDR3 is 14 amino acids long. In nucleotides, the CDR3 is TGTGCCAGCTCATTCGACAGGCCTCCCGATGAAGCTTTCTTT. This gives the protein CASSFDRPPDEAFF.